The rows below give T cell receptor beta chains drawn from one sample of a study of T cell responses to AZD1222 COVID-19 vaccine. Profiled with immunoSEQ multiplex PCR; TCRdb holds only in-frame clones, not every one. Found here are approximately 28,000 clones, about 90% of them singletons; the top ten hold about 8.8%. Material: peripheral blood, obtained 28 days after the second AZD1222 dose. All receptors come from an adult who received the AZD1222 COVID-19 vaccine. CDR3s include the opening cysteine and the closing phenylalanine or tryptophan. D genes are given only for firm matches. The size of a clone is reported for some rows only, either as once, few or many, or as a class for expanded clones.

d_call	cdr3_length	clone_size	v_call	j_call	cdr3_aa	cdr3_nt
TRBD1	17	once	TRBV5-1	TRBJ2-2	CASSSGGQGSVAGELFF	TGCGCCAGCAGCTCGGGGGGACAGGGTTCGGTCGCCGGGGAGCTGTTTTTT
-	13	-	TRBV5-4	TRBJ2-7	CASSLPGAREQYF	TGTGCCAGCAGCTTACCAGGGGCGAGGGAGCAGTACTTC
-	15	-	TRBV28	TRBJ1-4	CASSARTRLNEKLFF	TGTGCCAGCAGTGCTCGGACACGGCTTAATGAAAAACTGTTTTTT
-	14	once	TRBV29-1	TRBJ1-3	CSVVSPTSGNTIYF	TGCAGCGTTGTAAGTCCGACCTCTGGAAACACCATATATTTT
TRBD2	20	-	TRBV28	TRBJ2-2	CASSGYGGTSGRRNTGELFF	TGTGCCAGCAGTGGTTATGGTGGGACTAGCGGGAGGCGGAACACCGGGGAGCTGTTTTTT
TRBD1	17	-	TRBV24-1	TRBJ2-5	CATSDPPGQGAQETQYF	TGTGCCACCAGTGATCCCCCGGGACAGGGGGCCCAAGAGACCCAGTACTTC
-	12	-	TRBV11-3	TRBJ2-2	CASSLSTGELFF	TGTGCCAGCAGCCTTAGCACCGGGGAGCTGTTTTTT
TRBD1	15	-	TRBV5-6	TRBJ2-1	CASTRGQGASNEQFF	TGTGCCAGTACTCGGGGACAGGGGGCCTCCAATGAGCAGTTCTTC
TRBD2	15	-	TRBV7-9	TRBJ2-7	CASSPLAGPSYEQYF	TGTGCCAGCAGCCCCTTAGCGGGTCCATCCTACGAGCAGTACTTC
-	16	-	TRBV5-1	TRBJ2-5	CASSLGAGMDQETQYF	TGCGCCAGCAGCTTGGGGGCAGGGATGGATCAAGAGACCCAGTACTTC
TRBD1	19	-	TRBV27	TRBJ2-2	CASRAPGQGNFRLTGELFF	TGTGCCAGCAGGGCTCCGGGACAGGGTAACTTTAGGTTGACCGGGGAGCTGTTTTTT
-	15	-	TRBV7-2	TRBJ2-3	CASSRRPRGSDTQYF	TGTGCCAGCAGCCGCAGGCCTAGGGGATCGGATACGCAGTATTTT
-	13	once	TRBV3-1/TRBV3-2	TRBJ2-1	CASSHWVLNEQFF	TGTGCCAGCAGCCACTGGGTATTGAATGAGCAGTTCTTC
-	15	once	TRBV5-1	TRBJ2-3	CASSLPRASTDTQYF	TGCGCCAGCAGCTTACCCAGGGCGTCCACAGATACGCAGTATTTT
-	13	-	TRBV6-5	TRBJ1-3	CASTAGWGNTIYF	TGTGCCAGCACCGCAGGTTGGGGAAACACCATATATTTT
-	15	-	TRBV3-1/TRBV3-2	TRBJ1-4	CASSQAGGRREKLFF	TGTGCCAGCAGCCAAGCTGGGGGCCGCAGGGAAAAACTGTTTTTT
TRBD1	16	-	TRBV24-1	TRBJ1-2	CATSDFGQGGHYGYTF	TGTGCCACCAGTGATTTTGGACAGGGGGGACACTATGGCTACACCTTC
-	15	-	TRBV21-1	TRBJ2-7	CASSKPWTGAYEQYF	TGTGCCAGCAGCAAACCGTGGACAGGGGCGTACGAGCAGTACTTC
-	11	-	TRBV6-5	TRBJ1-1	CASSSQGEAFF	TGTGCCAGCAGTTCTCAGGGTGAAGCTTTCTTT
TRBD1	14	once	TRBV3-1/TRBV3-2	TRBJ1-6	CASSPGQANSPLHF	TGTGCCAGCAGCCCGGGACAGGCCAATTCACCCCTCCACTTT
-	15	-	TRBV5-1	TRBJ2-3	CASRGAGRNTDTQYF	TGCGCCAGCAGAGGTGCGGGGCGGAACACAGATACGCAGTATTTT
-	12	-	TRBV24-1	TRBJ2-1	CATSDYRAEQFF	TGTGCCACCAGTGATTATCGTGCTGAGCAGTTCTTC
TRBD1	15	-	TRBV6-5	TRBJ1-6	CASSYTTGEDSPLHF	TGTGCCAGCAGTTACACGACAGGGGAAGATTCACCCCTCCACTTT
TRBD2	17	-	TRBV5-1	TRBJ2-5	CASSSGTSGVVRETQYF	TGCGCCAGCAGCTCCGGGACTAGCGGGGTTGTAAGGGAGACCCAGTACTTC
-	17	-	TRBV4-2	TRBJ2-1	CASSQDLRAVRGNEQFF	TGTGCCAGCAGCCAAGATTTACGAGCGGTTCGGGGCAATGAGCAGTTCTTC
-	14	-	TRBV27	TRBJ2-7	CASSRQANLYEQYF	TGTGCCAGCAGTCGACAGGCCAACCTGTACGAGCAGTACTTC
TRBD2	16	once	TRBV18	TRBJ2-1	CASSPRAGVPYNEQFF	TGTGCCAGCTCACCCCGGGCGGGAGTCCCCTACAATGAGCAGTTCTTC
-	12	-	TRBV20-1	TRBJ1-5	CSASVSHQPQHF	TGCAGTGCTAGTGTCAGTCATCAGCCCCAGCATTTT